This is a list of T cell receptor beta chains from one sample in a study of Graves' ophthalmopathy and Graves' hyperthyroidism. TCRdb processed the multiplex PCR reads anew with MiXCR; each CDR3 protein has one entry. Of hundreds of thousands of distinct CDR3 sequences in the sample, around a fifth were seen once. What was sequenced was peripheral blood. The origin of the receptors is a young woman with stable Graves' hyperthyroidism. Each CDR3 is given with its conserved first and last residue.

J	V	CDR3
TRBJ1-5	TRBV28	CASSRTGEVGQPQHF
TRBJ2-5	TRBV10-3	CAISEGAASGAGAQYF
TRBJ1-2	TRBV29-1	CSVETGGHGYTF
TRBJ1-1	TRBV3-1	CASSQGPGAAFF
TRBJ2-7	TRBV6-1	CASSEFRGVNYEQYF
TRBJ2-2	TRBV6-2/TRBV6-3	CASSYSRTGSGELFF
TRBJ2-7	TRBV12-3/TRBV12-4	CASSFGLAGGEYF
TRBJ2-2	TRBV5-1	CASQATVNTGELFF
TRBJ1-2	TRBV5-1	CASSFTRQGDYGYTF
TRBJ2-5	TRBV28	CASRDAQTGAETQYF
TRBJ2-7	TRBV9	CASSVGGATNYEQYF
TRBJ1-1	TRBV6-5	CASSWRGGNTEAFF
TRBJ1-1	TRBV12-3/TRBV12-4	CASQGAPTEAFF
TRBJ2-7	TRBV27	CASSWDRDGDEQYF
TRBJ2-7	TRBV7-8	CASSLRTRGTYEQYF
TRBJ1-1	TRBV7-9	CASSALPFNTEAFF
TRBJ1-5	TRBV19	CASSASGTSNQPQHF
TRBJ1-3	TRBV28	CASGPDSANSGNTIYF
TRBJ2-5	TRBV6-1	CASSALAGAQETQYF
TRBJ2-7	TRBV27	CASSLGTAGPYDQYF
TRBJ2-7	TRBV20-1	CSASAQGARYEQYF
TRBJ2-5	TRBV5-1	CASSLVTSGRETQYF
TRBJ2-5	TRBV2	CASREWQAEETQYF
TRBJ1-1	TRBV6-2/TRBV6-3	CASKPFRPDRGTEAFF
TRBJ2-5	TRBV5-1	CASRLPGGETQYF
TRBJ2-1	TRBV6-2/TRBV6-3	CASSYSQLYNEQFF
TRBJ1-2	TRBV6-2/TRBV6-3	CASRDLRKVSYCYTF
TRBJ2-5	TRBV7-9	CASSLDGTRQETQYF
TRBJ2-7	TRBV7-3	CASSLGASGPTGEQYF
TRBJ2-5	TRBV11-2	CASSFWTSGKETQYF
TRBJ1-2	TRBV15	CATSSDGARYGYTF
TRBJ1-5	TRBV10-3	CAIRGGTGGNQPQHF
TRBJ2-2	TRBV20-1	CSVKRENTGELFF
TRBJ2-2	TRBV24-1	CATSDPISGKNTGELFF
TRBJ2-2	TRBV20-1	CSANSQGDTGELFF
TRBJ1-1	TRBV6-5	CASSKQSGNTEAFF
TRBJ1-3	TRBV10-3	CAIRGTGLTSGNTIYF
TRBJ1-2	TRBV5-1	CASSPDRVNYGYTF
TRBJ1-2	TRBV4-1	CASSQGSGDWGYTF